The T cell receptor (beta chain) under discussion was sequenced for a study of early T cells in non-severe SARS-CoV-2 infection. As part of library construction, unique molecular identifiers were attached to individual cDNA molecules. TCRdb fed the 5' RACE reads into MiXCR, producing one record per CDR3 protein. Of approximately 49,000 distinct CDR3 sequences listed, approximately 10% are singletons. This clonotype turned up a few times. This receptor was taken from an adult who was a healthcare worker with PCR-confirmed SARS-CoV-2 infection or an uninfected control (not recorded which). The sample consisted of whole blood.

Written as DNA, the CDR3 is TGTGCCAGCAGTCAGTACGGGGGTTCCCTCCACTTT. Its protein is CASSQYGGSLHF. The V and J genes are TRBV7-3 and TRBJ1-6, with D possibly TRBD1 on 5 matching bases. The germline gives CDR1 SGHTA, CDR2 FQGTGA. The CDR3 contains 12 residues. The V end was cut by 6 bases, the J end by 14 bases, with 14 bases between.